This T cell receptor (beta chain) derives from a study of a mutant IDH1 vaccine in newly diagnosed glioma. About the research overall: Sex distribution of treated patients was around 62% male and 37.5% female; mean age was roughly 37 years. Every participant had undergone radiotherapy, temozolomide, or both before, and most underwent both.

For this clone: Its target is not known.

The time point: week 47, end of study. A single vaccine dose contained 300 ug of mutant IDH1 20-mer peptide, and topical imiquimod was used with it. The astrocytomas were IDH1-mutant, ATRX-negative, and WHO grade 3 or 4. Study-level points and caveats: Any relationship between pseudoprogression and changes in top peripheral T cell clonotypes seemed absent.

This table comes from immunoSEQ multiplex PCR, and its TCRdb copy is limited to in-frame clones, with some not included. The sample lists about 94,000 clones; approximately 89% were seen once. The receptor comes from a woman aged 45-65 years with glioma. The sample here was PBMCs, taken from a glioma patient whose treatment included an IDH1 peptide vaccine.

The CDR3, as DNA: TGTGCCAGCAGCTCAGATACGCAGTATTTT. It codes for CASSSDTQYF. This chain links TRBV7-2 with TRBJ2-3; D call uncertain. V was trimmed by 4 bases and J by 4 bases, leaving 0 bases between them. CDR1 is SGHTA and CDR2 is FQGNSA in the germline V gene. The CDR3 is made up of 10 amino acids.